The next 32 T cell receptor beta chains were all read from a single sample in a study of cytomegalovirus exposure and HLA in healthy donors. Vbeta (60) and Jbeta (13) primers were used in the PCR. Libraries were prepared by immunoSEQ multiplex PCR; TCRdb keeps only in-frame clonotypes and omits some of them. The data hold about 170,000 clones, with around four fifths observed a single time. The sequenced sample was PBMCs. All receptors derive from a female donor in good health and CMV-seronegative.

The chain uses TRBV28 and TRBJ1-5; TRBD1 is a possible D gene (6 bases). The V gene lost 4 bases and the J gene lost 6 bases, with 16 bases spanning the gap. Germline CDR1 MDHEN, CDR2 SYDVKM. The CDR3 runs 15 residues. For the CDR3, the DNA is TGTGCCAGCAGTTACCAAGGAACAGGGAGTCAGCCCCAGCATTTT. Amino acids: CASSYQGTGSQPQHF.

The chain is built from TRBV6-4 and TRBJ2-2; TRBD1 matches at 9 bases. The CDR3 is 15 amino acids. V was pared by 4 bases and J by 6 bases, with 6 bases of the junction left unmatched. CDR1 MRHNA and CDR2 SNTAGT come from the germline V gene. This CDR3 is CASSARTGAAGELFF. For the CDR3, the DNA is TGTGCCAGCAGTGCCAGGACAGGGGCGGCCGGGGAGCTGTTTTTT.

The rearrangement uses TRBV6-1 and TRBJ1-5, with a possible D match to TRBD1 (5 bases). The V and J ends lost 6 bases and 2 bases respectively, with 14 bases between them. This CDR3 region has 15 residues. CDR1 is MNHNS and CDR2 is SASEGT in the germline V gene. In DNA form, the CDR3 reads TGTGCCAGCAGCGGCGAGGGACTCGGCAATCAGCCCCAGCATTTT. This encodes CASSGEGLGNQPQHF.

This clone was picked up one time. The gene calls are TRBV7-2 and TRBJ1-2, with 12 bases matching TRBD1. CDR1 and CDR2 from the germline V gene are SGHTA and FQGNSA. V was pared by 1 base and J by 8 bases, with 5 bases of the junction left unmatched. The CDR3 spans 15 residues. CDR3 loop: CASSLGGQGALGYTF. The CDR3 DNA sequence: TGTGCCAGCAGCTTAGGGGGACAGGGGGCCTTAGGCTACACCTTC.

A remark on this clone: Different DNA sequences within this sample yield the same CDR3. The gene calls are TRBV29-1 and TRBJ2-7; D may be TRBD2 (6 bases). V shed 4 bases and J shed 4 bases, with 11 bases lying between them. Germline values: CDR1 SQVTM, CDR2 ANQGSEA. The CDR3 is 12 residues long. The CDR3 here is CSVAGGSYEQYF. CDR3 DNA sequence: TGCAGCGTTGCCGGGGGTAGTTACGAGCAGTACTTC.

The chain couples TRBV28 to TRBJ2-7; 9 bases are shared with TRBD1. The germline gives CDR1 MDHEN, CDR2 SYDVKM. The ends lost 4 bases at V and 0 bases at J; junction bases unmatched: 13. The CDR3 totals 18 residues. CDR3 sequence: CASSSPLTGTGRSYEQYF. CDR3 sequence (DNA): TGTGCCAGCAGTTCCCCTCTGACCGGGACAGGGCGCTCCTACGAGCAGTACTTC.

The chain joins TRBV18 to TRBJ2-2; 8 bases line up with TRBD2. The CDR3 has 15 amino acids. CDR1 and CDR2 (germline): KGHSH, LQKENI. The junction had 0 bases not matched to a gene; V was cut back by 0 bases and J by 3 bases. The CDR3 spells CASSPPGLDTGELFF. Here the CDR3 DNA reads TGTGCCAGCTCACCACCGGGACTAGACACCGGGGAGCTGTTTTTT.

The rearrangement uses TRBV5-4 and TRBJ2-5, with D possibly matching TRBD1 (5 bases). The V and J ends lost 4 bases and 5 bases respectively, with 18 bases between them. CDR1 and CDR2 from the germline V gene are SGHNT and YYREEE (reference sequence). The CDR3 totals 15 residues. For the CDR3, the DNA is TGTGCCAGCAGCACCCAAGGTCAGGGTCGTGAGACCCAGTACTTC. It codes for CASSTQGQGRETQYF.

In this sample, this clone turned up a few times. The V and J genes are TRBV5-1 and TRBJ2-3, with 8 bases matching TRBD2. The CDR3 extends over 16 amino acids. Germline CDR1 is SGHRS and CDR2 is YFSETQ. The V and J ends lost 4 bases and 2 bases, in that order; junction bases with no gene match: 9. Here the CDR3 DNA reads TGCGCCAGCAGCATAGGACTAGCCAACCCCACAGATACGCAGTATTTT. It yields the protein CASSIGLANPTDTQYF.

Here the CDR3 DNA reads TGTGCCAGCAGTGTCCAGGGGGCCGGGGGCACCGGGGAGCTGTTTTTT. The encoded protein is CASSVQGAGGTGELFF. The chain links TRBV6-1 to TRBJ2-2; 8 positions match TRBD1. The CDR3 runs to 16 residues. V trimming: 4 bases; J trimming: 4 bases; junction bases outside the gene matches: 8. Germline V gene sequence: CDR1 MNHNS, CDR2 SASEGT.

The V gene is TRBV7-2, the J gene TRBJ1-1; no clear D. Germline assignment: CDR1 SGHTA and CDR2 FQGNSA. This CDR3 spans 13 amino acids. V was shortened by 0 bases and J by 12 bases, with 14 bases between the two germline ends. The CDR3 sequence is CASSLAPNTLPFF. The CDR3 coding sequence is TGTGCCAGCAGCTTAGCGCCGAACACCCTTCCTTTCTTT.

The chain is built from TRBV4-3 and TRBJ1-1; D is ambiguous. V lost 1 base and J lost 1, with 7 bases in between. This CDR3 is built from 14 residues. The germline gives CDR1 LGHNA, CDR2 YSLEER. The CDR3 coding sequence is TGCGCCAGCAGCCAAGTCCCCGGGAACACTGAAGCTTTCTTT. Translated, it gives CASSQVPGNTEAFF.

The chain carries TRBV4-1 and TRBJ1-2; 8 nucleotides line up with TRBD1. From germline, CDR1 is MGHRA and CDR2 YSYEKL. The CDR3 is 15 amino acids. J was trimmed by 5 bases and V by 0 bases; bases with no gene match: 5. CDR3 residues: CASSQDPGGGYGYTF. Written as DNA, the CDR3 is TGCGCCAGCAGCCAAGATCCAGGGGGCGGGTATGGCTACACCTTC.

V usage is TRBV4-3 and J usage is TRBJ1-1; 8 positions match TRBD1. Trimming removed 3 bases from V and 4 bases from J; junction bases left unmatched: 4. Germline V gene data show CDR1 as LGHNA and CDR2 as YSLEER. The CDR3 covers 14 residues. CDR3 DNA sequence: TGCGCCAGCAGCCAGCTGACAGGGGTCACTGAAGCTTTCTTT. This sequence encodes CASSQLTGVTEAFF.

The rearrangement links TRBV15 to TRBJ2-7, with a weak D call TRBD1 (5 bases). Germline-derived CDR1 and CDR2 are LNHNV and YYDKDF (reference sequence). The CDR3 runs 17 residues. Trimming stripped 0 bases from V and 6 bases from J, with 21 bases between. DNA for the CDR3: TGTGCCACCAGCAGAGAATGGTCAGGGATGGATTCAGGCGAGCAGTACTTC. Its protein product is CATSREWSGMDSGEQYF.

CDR3 DNA: TGTGCCAGCAGCCAAGATCACGGGACAGGGGTTAACTATGGCTACACCTTC. It codes for CASSQDHGTGVNYGYTF. This rearrangement joins TRBV4-2 to TRBJ1-2; 10 nucleotides line up with TRBD1. Germline CDR1 is LGHNA and CDR2 is YNFKEQ. This CDR3 is 17 amino acids long. J lost 1 base, V lost 0 bases, and 5 bases had no gene match.

The V call is TRBV7-9, the J call TRBJ2-3; tentatively, D is TRBD2 (5 bases). V was trimmed by 7 bases and J by 0 bases, leaving 23 bases between them. In germline, CDR1 is SEHNR, CDR2 FQNEAQ (reference sequence). This CDR3 contains 18 residues. Here the CDR3 reads CASTPVITIATSTDTQYF. The CDR3 DNA reads as TGTGCCAGCACCCCGGTGATAACCATAGCGACTAGCACAGATACGCAGTATTTT.

The gene calls are TRBV27 and TRBJ2-5; D gene unclear. Germline V gives CDR1 MNHEY, CDR2 SMNVEV (reference sequence). Deletions cut 7 bases from V and 5 bases from J, with 8 bases between. CDR3 size: 11 residues. DNA of the CDR3: TGTGCCAGCACCTCCCAGGAGACCCAGTACTTC. This encodes CASTSQETQYF.

The chain has TRBV9 and TRBJ2-7; weak D call: TRBD2 (5 bases). The CDR3 spans 15 residues. V lost 0 bases to trimming and J lost 2 bases, with 12 bases between them. Germline V gene lookup returns CDR1 SGDLS and CDR2 YYNGEE. The CDR3 loop reads CASSVDAGPPYEQYF. In DNA form, the CDR3 reads TGTGCCAGCAGCGTAGATGCGGGCCCTCCCTACGAGCAGTACTTC.

The chain uses TRBV7-3 and TRBJ2-7; 7 nucleotides align to TRBD2. Per the germline V gene, CDR1 is SGHTA and CDR2 is FQGTGA. The V gene end was trimmed by 1 base and the J gene end by 6 bases; junction bases not matched to a gene: 3. The CDR3 covers 13 residues. The chain's CDR3 is CASSLNTGGEQYF. For the CDR3, the DNA is TGTGCCAGCAGCTTAAATACGGGAGGCGAGCAGTACTTC. Based on the CDR3 plus reference TRBV7-3 and TRBJ2-7, the full variable domain is GAGVSQTPSNKVTEKGKYVELRCDPISGHTALYWYRQSLGQGPEFLIYFQGTGAADDSGLPNDRFFAVRPEGSVSTLKIQRTERGDSAVYLCASSLNTGGEQYFGPGTRLTVT.

This clone was seen once. The chain has TRBV30 and TRBJ2-5, with D possibly TRBD2 on 5 matching bases. The CDR3 length is 13 residues. Germline V gene sequence: CDR1 GTSNPN, CDR2 SVGIG (reference sequence). The V and J ends lost 0 bases and 5 bases respectively, with 10 bases between them. The chain's CDR3 is CAWSVRRGETQYF. In DNA form, the CDR3 reads TGTGCCTGGAGTGTAAGGAGAGGGGAGACCCAGTACTTC.

This clone was seen once. V and J are TRBV5-1 and TRBJ2-4; 7 nucleotides agree with TRBD1. Losses at the gene ends were 1 base for V and 1 base for J; bases not matched to a gene: 2. In germline, CDR1 is SGHRS, CDR2 YFSETQ. This CDR3 comprises 15 residues. CDR3 sequence reads: CASSLIQGAKNIQYF. The CDR3 DNA is TGCGCCAGCAGCTTGATACAGGGGGCCAAAAACATTCAGTACTTC.

This clone has a handful of counts. V usage is TRBV11-2 and J usage is TRBJ1-2; 8 bases line up with TRBD1. CDR1 and CDR2 (germline): SGHAT, FQNNGV. Unmatched junction bases numbered 13, after V lost 5 bases and J lost 5 bases. The CDR3 has 16 amino acids. The CDR3 sequence: CASSPNPGQVGYGYTF. The DNA of the CDR3 is TGTGCCAGCAGCCCAAATCCGGGACAGGTCGGGTATGGCTACACCTTC.

The chain couples TRBV19 to TRBJ2-1, with TRBD1 identical over 7 bases. The V gene end was trimmed by 1 base and the J gene end by 5 bases; junction bases not matched to a gene: 14. In germline, CDR1 is LNHDA, CDR2 SQIVND (reference sequence). The CDR3 length is 18 residues. The CDR3 here is CASSIVALGDSINNEQFF. The DNA for the CDR3 is TGTGCCAGTAGTATAGTCGCTTTAGGGGACAGCATCAACAATGAGCAGTTCTTC.

This chain joins TRBV7-3 and TRBJ2-2; 12 nucleotides line up with TRBD2. V lost 6 bases to trimming and J lost 7 bases; unmatched junction nucleotides: 9. This CDR3 is built from 16 residues. Per germline, CDR1 SGHTA and CDR2 FQGTGA. CDR3 in DNA: TGTGCCAGCAGTTTAGGACTAGCGGGGCCCGGCGGGGAGCTGTTTTTT. It codes for CASSLGLAGPGGELFF.

This chain uses TRBV30 with TRBJ1-1; 9 nucleotides match TRBD1. Germline V CDR1 and CDR2: GTSNPN, SVGIG (reference sequence). CDR3 length: 14 amino acids. The J segment lost 4 bases and the V segment lost 2 bases, leaving 5 bases of the junction unmatched. DNA for the CDR3: TGTGCCTGGAGTCCGGACAGGGGTTCCACTGAAGCTTTCTTT. Translation gives CAWSPDRGSTEAFF.

V is TRBV19 and J is TRBJ2-7; a weak D match, TRBD1 (5 bases). V lost 5 bases and J 5 bases, leaving 13 bases between the germline ends. CDR3 length equals 13 residues. Germline CDR1 LNHDA, CDR2 SQIVND (reference sequence). CDR3 residues: CASSSRTRDEQYF. As DNA, the CDR3 is TGTGCCAGTAGTTCCCGGACCAGGGACGAGCAGTACTTC.

The chain carries TRBV19 and TRBJ1-2; 7 bases are shared with TRBD1. Germline CDR1 reads LNHDA; CDR2 reads SQIVND (reference sequence). The junction had 4 bases not matched to a gene; V was cut back by 4 bases and J by 5 bases. CDR3 size: 13 residues. CDR3 in amino acids: CASSREQGYGYTF. DNA for the CDR3: TGTGCCAGTAGTAGAGAACAGGGGTATGGCTACACCTTC.

The rearrangement uses TRBV19 and TRBJ1-3; D might be TRBD1 (5 bases). This CDR3 contains 14 residues. The V gene lost 5 bases and the J gene lost 0 bases, with 8 bases spanning the gap. CDR1 and CDR2 from the germline V gene are LNHDA and SQIVND (reference sequence). CDR3 sequence: CASSDSTSGNTIYF. The CDR3, as DNA: TGTGCCAGTAGTGACAGCACCTCTGGAAACACCATATATTTT.

This clone was seen just once. V usage is TRBV28 and J usage is TRBJ1-4; unclear D gene. The CDR3 runs 14 residues. V lost 4 bases to trimming and J lost 8 bases, with 14 bases between them. CDR1 and CDR2 (germline): MDHEN, SYDVKM. CDR3 in amino acids: CASSSSLVSEKLFF. CDR3 nucleotides: TGTGCCAGCAGTTCAAGCCTAGTTAGCGAAAAACTGTTTTTT.

J is TRBJ2-1 and V is TRBV6-1; 7 nucleotides align to TRBD2. The ends lost 10 bases at V and 3 bases at J; junction bases unmatched: 12. The CDR3 has 15 residues. The V gene's germline CDR1 is MNHNS and CDR2 SASEGT. The CDR3 spells CATGEEAGIYNEQFF. As DNA, the CDR3 is TGTGCCACCGGGGAGGAAGCGGGGATCTACAATGAGCAGTTCTTC.

The chain couples TRBV28 to TRBJ2-3; 9 positions match TRBD1. V gave up 9 bases and J gave up 4 bases; unmatched junction bases: 11. The CDR3 is 15 amino acids. Per germline, CDR1 MDHEN and CDR2 SYDVKM. CDR3 DNA: TGTGCCAGTAGAAACCCGGGACAGGGCTCAGATACGCAGTATTTT. Its translation: CASRNPGQGSDTQYF.